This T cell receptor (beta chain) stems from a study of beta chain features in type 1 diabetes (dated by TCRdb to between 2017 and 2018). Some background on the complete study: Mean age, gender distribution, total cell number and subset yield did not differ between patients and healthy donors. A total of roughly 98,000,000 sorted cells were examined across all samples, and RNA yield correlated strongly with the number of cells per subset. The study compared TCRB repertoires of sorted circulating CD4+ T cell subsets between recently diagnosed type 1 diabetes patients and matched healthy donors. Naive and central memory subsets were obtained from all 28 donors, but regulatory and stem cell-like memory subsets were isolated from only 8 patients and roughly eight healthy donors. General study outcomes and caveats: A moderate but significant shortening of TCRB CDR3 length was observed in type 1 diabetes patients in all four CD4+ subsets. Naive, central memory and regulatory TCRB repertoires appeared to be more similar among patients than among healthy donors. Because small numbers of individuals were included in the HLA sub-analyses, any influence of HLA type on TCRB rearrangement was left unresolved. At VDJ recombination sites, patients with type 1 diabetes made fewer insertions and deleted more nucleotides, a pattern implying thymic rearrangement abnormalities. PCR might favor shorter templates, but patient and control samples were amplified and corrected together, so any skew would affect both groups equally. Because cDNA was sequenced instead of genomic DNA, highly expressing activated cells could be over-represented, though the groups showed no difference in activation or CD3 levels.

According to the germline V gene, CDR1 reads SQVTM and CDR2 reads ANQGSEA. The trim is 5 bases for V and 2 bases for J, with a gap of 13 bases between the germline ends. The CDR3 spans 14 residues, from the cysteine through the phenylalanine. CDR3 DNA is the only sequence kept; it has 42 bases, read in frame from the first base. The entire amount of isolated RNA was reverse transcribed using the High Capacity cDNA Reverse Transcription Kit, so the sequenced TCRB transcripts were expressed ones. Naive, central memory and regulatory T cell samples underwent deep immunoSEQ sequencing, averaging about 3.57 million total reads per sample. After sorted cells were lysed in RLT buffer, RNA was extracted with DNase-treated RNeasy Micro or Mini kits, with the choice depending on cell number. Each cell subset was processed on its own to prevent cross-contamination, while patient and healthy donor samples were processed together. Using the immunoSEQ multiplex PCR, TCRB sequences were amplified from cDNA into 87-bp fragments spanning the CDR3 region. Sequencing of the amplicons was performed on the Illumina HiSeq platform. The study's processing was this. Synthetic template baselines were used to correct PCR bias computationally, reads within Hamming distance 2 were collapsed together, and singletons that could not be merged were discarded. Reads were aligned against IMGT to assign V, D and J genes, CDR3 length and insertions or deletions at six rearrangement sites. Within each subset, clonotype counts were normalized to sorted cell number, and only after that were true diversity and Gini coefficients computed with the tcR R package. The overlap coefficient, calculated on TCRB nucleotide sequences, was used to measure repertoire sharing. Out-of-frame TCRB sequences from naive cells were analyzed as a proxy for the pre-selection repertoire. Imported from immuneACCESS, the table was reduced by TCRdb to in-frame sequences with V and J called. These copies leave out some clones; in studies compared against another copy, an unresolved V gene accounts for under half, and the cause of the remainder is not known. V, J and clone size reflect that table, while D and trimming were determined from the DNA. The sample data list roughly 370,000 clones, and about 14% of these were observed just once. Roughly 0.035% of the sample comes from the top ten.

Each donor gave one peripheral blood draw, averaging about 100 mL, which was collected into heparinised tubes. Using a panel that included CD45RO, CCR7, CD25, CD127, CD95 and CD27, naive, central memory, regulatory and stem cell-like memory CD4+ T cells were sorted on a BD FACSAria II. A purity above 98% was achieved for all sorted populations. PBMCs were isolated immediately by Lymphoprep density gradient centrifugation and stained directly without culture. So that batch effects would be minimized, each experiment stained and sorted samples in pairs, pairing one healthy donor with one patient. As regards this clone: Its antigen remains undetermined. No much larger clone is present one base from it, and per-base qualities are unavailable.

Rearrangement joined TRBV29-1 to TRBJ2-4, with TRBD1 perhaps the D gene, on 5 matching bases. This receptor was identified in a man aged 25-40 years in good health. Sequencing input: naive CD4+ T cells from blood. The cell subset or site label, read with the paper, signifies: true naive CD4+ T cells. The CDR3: CSVLTGASKNIQYF. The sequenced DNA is TGCAGCGTTCTAACAGGAGCGTCCAAAAACATTCAGTACTTC. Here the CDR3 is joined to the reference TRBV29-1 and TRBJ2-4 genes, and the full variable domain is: SAVISQKPSRDICQRGTSLTIQCQVDSQVTMMFWYRQQPGQSLTLIATANQGSEATYESGFVIDKFPISRPNLTFSTLTVSNMSPEDSSIYLCSVLTGASKNIQYFGAGTRLSVL.